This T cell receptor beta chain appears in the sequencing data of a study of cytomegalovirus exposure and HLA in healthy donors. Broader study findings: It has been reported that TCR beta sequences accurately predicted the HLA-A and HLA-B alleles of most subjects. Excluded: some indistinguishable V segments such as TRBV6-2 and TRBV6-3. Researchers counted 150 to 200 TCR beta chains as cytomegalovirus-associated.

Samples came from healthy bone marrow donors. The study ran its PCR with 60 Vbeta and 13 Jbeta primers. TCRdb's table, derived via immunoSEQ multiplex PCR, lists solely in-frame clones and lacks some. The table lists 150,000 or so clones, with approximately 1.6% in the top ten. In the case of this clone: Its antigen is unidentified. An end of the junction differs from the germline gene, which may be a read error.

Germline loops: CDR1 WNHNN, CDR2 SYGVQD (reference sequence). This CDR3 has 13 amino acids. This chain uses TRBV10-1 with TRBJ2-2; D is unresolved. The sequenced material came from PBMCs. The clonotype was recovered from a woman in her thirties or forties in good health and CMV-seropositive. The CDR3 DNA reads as TGCGCCAGCATAGCACCGAATACCGGGGAGCTGTTTTTT. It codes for CASIAPNTGELFF.